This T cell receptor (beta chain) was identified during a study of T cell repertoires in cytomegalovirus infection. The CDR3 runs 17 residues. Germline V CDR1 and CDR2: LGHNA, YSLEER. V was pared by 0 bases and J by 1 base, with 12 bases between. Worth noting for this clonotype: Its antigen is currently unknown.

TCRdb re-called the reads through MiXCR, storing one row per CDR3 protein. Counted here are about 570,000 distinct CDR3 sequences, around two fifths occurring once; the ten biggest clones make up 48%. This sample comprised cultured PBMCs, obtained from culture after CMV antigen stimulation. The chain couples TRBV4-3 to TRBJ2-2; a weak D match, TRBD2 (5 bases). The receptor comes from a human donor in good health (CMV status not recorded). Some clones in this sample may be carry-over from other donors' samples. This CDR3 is CASSQEASSRNTGELFF. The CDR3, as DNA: TGCGCCAGCAGCCAAGAGGCTTCTAGCCGGAACACCGGGGAGCTGTTTTTT.